The 9 T cell receptor beta chains listed next were all sequenced from one sample in a study of blood T cell repertoires in COVID-19. Profiled with immunoSEQ multiplex PCR; TCRdb holds only in-frame clones, not every one. This sample has 200,000 or so clones, with roughly 85% found just once. The source material was peripheral blood. The receptors come from a man in his fifties or sixties with acute or convalescent COVID-19.

The V call is TRBV28, the J call TRBJ1-1, with D perhaps TRBD1 (5 bases). V lost 6 bases and J 1 base, leaving 18 bases between the germline ends. The CDR3 loop spans 16 amino acids. Germline V lookup: CDR1 MDHEN, CDR2 SYDVKM. CDR3 in DNA: TGTGCCAGCAGGGAGTTTCAAGGGGCCCAGAACACTGAAGCTTTCTTT. It translates to CASREFQGAQNTEAFF.

The chain combines TRBV28 with TRBJ1-2; TRBD1 matches at 9 bases. The CDR3 spans 13 residues. CDR1 is MDHEN and CDR2 is SYDVKM in the germline V gene. The junction had 6 bases not matched to a gene; V was cut back by 6 bases and J by 7 bases. The CDR3 DNA follows: TGTGCCAGCAGGGAACAGGGGGCGGGTGGCTACACCTTC. This gives the protein CASREQGAGGYTF.

CDR3 protein: CASSSLGLSGNTIYF. CDR3 nucleotides: TGTGCCAGCAGCTCCCTAGGACTCTCTGGAAACACCATATATTTT. The chain recombines TRBV6-6 with TRBJ1-3; D is undetermined. Germline V lookup: CDR1 MNHNY, CDR2 SVGAGI (reference sequence). Trimming shortened V by 6 bases and J by 0 bases, and 12 bases separated the two germline ends. This CDR3 spans 15 amino acids.

This sequence joins TRBV7-2 and TRBJ2-1; D is possibly TRBD2 (6 bases). V was clipped by 5 bases and J by 10 bases, with 12 bases between them. The V gene's germline CDR1 is SGHTA and CDR2 FQGNSA. This CDR3 is 12 amino acids long. The DNA of the CDR3 is TGTGCCAGCAGCGGGACTTCAGTAGAGCAGTTCTTC. It translates to CASSGTSVEQFF.

This clone was found once. The V and J genes are TRBV4-1 and TRBJ2-5, with TRBD2 matching 10 bases. J lost 1 base, V lost 0 bases, and 5 bases had no gene match. Looked up from germline, CDR1 is MGHRA and CDR2 is YSYEKL. CDR3 length: 17 amino acids. The chain's CDR3 is CASSQEPAGGFQETQYF. The CDR3 DNA reads TGCGCCAGCAGCCAAGAACCAGCGGGAGGGTTCCAAGAGACCCAGTACTTC.

The V call is TRBV7-9, the J call TRBJ1-1; 11 bases fit TRBD1. Germline loops: CDR1 SEHNR, CDR2 FQNEAQ (reference sequence). The CDR3 spans 15 residues. J lost 4 bases, V lost 3 bases, and 4 bases had no gene match. CDR3 loop: CASSFTGTGGTEAFF. CDR3 DNA: TGTGCCAGCAGCTTCACCGGGACAGGGGGCACTGAAGCTTTCTTT.

V and J are TRBV6-1 and TRBJ1-1; 7 bases align to TRBD1. The CDR3 loop spans 16 amino acids. CDR1 is MNHNS and CDR2 is SASEGT in the germline V gene. V lost 0 bases, J lost 5 bases, and 9 bases stayed unmatched. This CDR3 is CASSEARKTGRTEAFF. The CDR3 region has the DNA TGTGCCAGCAGTGAAGCGAGAAAGACAGGGAGGACTGAAGCTTTCTTT.

The genes are TRBV10-3 and TRBJ2-7; 8 bases align to TRBD1. The V and J ends lost 2 bases and 1 base, in that order; junction bases with no gene match: 4. The CDR3 has 15 residues. CDR1 ENHRY and CDR2 SYGVKD come from the germline V gene. For the CDR3, the DNA is TGTGCCATCAGTGAGCCCGGGACAGGTTCCTACGAGCAGTACTTC. It codes for CAISEPGTGSYEQYF.

This clone turned up a few times. The sample carries other DNA sequences with the same CDR3. The rearrangement joins TRBV6-2 or TRBV6-3 to TRBJ1-5, with TRBD1 identical over 8 bases. The CDR3 loop spans 15 amino acids. The germline gives CDR1 MNHEY, CDR2 SVGEGT. V shed 6 bases, J shed 1 base, and the junction held 5 bases outside the gene matches. This CDR3 reads CASSSGQVSNQPQHF. The CDR3, as DNA: TGTGCCAGCAGCTCGGGACAGGTGAGCAATCAGCCCCAGCATTTT.